One and the same sample provided the 8 T cell receptor beta chains below, sequenced in a study of T cell repertoires in cytomegalovirus infection. TCRdb re-derived calls from the reads in MiXCR, one entry per CDR3 protein. The table has about 330,000 distinct CDR3 sequences, about 32% seen once. These receptors' targets are unknown. Material: cultured PBMCs, obtained from culture after CMV antigen stimulation. Every receptor here comes from a human donor in good health (CMV status not recorded). Some clones in this sample may be carry-over from other donors' samples.

In its sample, this clonotype was seen many times. This chain connects TRBV7-2 to TRBJ2-1, with TRBD2 matching 9 bases. V was clipped by 4 bases and J by 6 bases; unmatched bases: 4. This CDR3 has 14 residues. CDR1 and CDR2 from the germline V gene are SGHTA and FQGNSA. CDR3 region: CASSWTSAGNEQFF. The CDR3 bases are TGTGCCAGCAGCTGGACTAGCGCGGGCAATGAGCAGTTCTTC.

This chain connects TRBV19 to TRBJ2-1; TRBD1 agrees at 8 bases. Germline V gene sequence: CDR1 LNHDA, CDR2 SQIVND (reference sequence). The CDR3 runs to 17 residues. V lost 6 bases, J lost 5 bases, and 15 bases stayed unmatched. CDR3 protein: CASSIDLWTGQNNEQFF. The CDR3 bases are TGTGCCAGTAGCATCGACCTCTGGACAGGGCAGAACAATGAGCAGTTCTTC.

This clonotype showed up just a few times. The chain combines TRBV2 with TRBJ2-1; D is perhaps TRBD2 (6 bases). Germline V lookup: CDR1 SNHLY, CDR2 FYNNEI. There are 16 residues in the CDR3. The V end was cut by 0 bases, the J end by 8 bases, with 17 bases between. The CDR3 sequence: CASSEALRDFGDEQFF. The CDR3 DNA reads as TGTGCCAGCAGTGAAGCGCTTCGGGACTTCGGTGATGAGCAGTTCTTC.

This clonotype has a handful of counts. This chain connects TRBV7-4 to TRBJ1-1; D is perhaps TRBD1 (5 bases). The CDR3 contains 16 residues. Germline CDR1 SGHVT, CDR2 SQSDAQ. The V end was cut by 0 bases, the J end by 4 bases, with 15 bases between. CDR3 residues: CASSLAGREATTEAFF. The CDR3 DNA reads as TGTGCCAGCAGCTTAGCAGGCAGGGAAGCGACCACTGAAGCTTTCTTT. Combining the CDR3 with reference TRBV7-4 and TRBJ1-1 gives the whole variable domain GAGVSQSPRYKVAKRGRDVALRCDSISGHVTLYWYRQTLGQGSEVLTYSQSDAQRDKSGRPSGRFSAERPERSVSTLKIQRTEQGDSAVYLCASSLAGREATTEAFFGQGTRLTVV.

Worth noting for this clonotype: The junction and the germline gene differ at one end; a read error may be behind it. The chain recombines TRBV28 with TRBJ2-2, with D possibly TRBD2 on 6 matching bases. This CDR3 contains 15 residues. Germline CDR1 and CDR2: MDHEN and SYDVKM. CDR3 sequence: CASSLWGGNPGELFF. CDR3 in DNA: TGTGCCAGCAGTTTATGGGGCGGGAACCCCGGGGAGCTGTTTTTT.

This clonotype was seen many times. V is TRBV7-2 and J is TRBJ2-5, with D tentatively TRBD1 (6 bases). Trimming pared 1 base from V and 9 bases from J, leaving 12 bases between. Germline values: CDR1 SGHTA, CDR2 FQGNSA. The CDR3 covers 13 residues. The CDR3 bases are TGTGCCAGCAGCTTAGTCCTCCAGGGGCCCCAGTACTTC. Translation gives CASSLVLQGPQYF.

The chain couples TRBV12-3 or TRBV12-4 to TRBJ1-1; no firm D call. CDR3 length: 13 amino acids. V gave up 3 bases and J gave up 3 bases, with 8 bases separating them. CDR3 in DNA: TGTGCCAGCAGTTTTACCGGGTACACTGAAGCTTTCTTT. Protein: CASSFTGYTEAFF.

Only one count was recorded for this clonotype. V and J are TRBV10-3 and TRBJ1-3; D gene uncertain. The CDR3 length is 17 residues. The germline V and J ends were trimmed by 4 bases and 0 bases, with 16 bases remaining between them. Germline V gene lookup returns CDR1 ENHRY and CDR2 SYGVKD. In nucleotides, the CDR3 is TGTGCCATCAGTGGGATCCCGGACGGAAGCTCTGGAAACACCATATATTTT. It specifies CAISGIPDGSSGNTIYF.